The present TCR beta chain was sequenced within a study of cytomegalovirus exposure and HLA in healthy donors. Primers included in the PCR were 60 Vbeta and 13 Jbeta primers. Method: immunoSEQ multiplex PCR; TCRdb's copy keeps in-frame clones and lacks some. The sample has 150,000 to 200,000 clones, over 75% seen once. CDR3 length equals 12 residues. CDR1 is LNHNV and CDR2 is YYDKDF in the germline V gene (reference sequence). V was clipped by 6 bases and J by 3 bases, with 8 bases between them. Sequences were obtained from PBMCs. The sequence was collected from a woman aged 45 to 65 in good health and CMV-seronegative. The chain recombines TRBV15 with TRBJ1-2; no definite D call. As DNA, the CDR3 is TGTGCCACCAGGTGGGGAGACTATGGCTACACCTTC. Translating gives CATRWGDYGYTF.